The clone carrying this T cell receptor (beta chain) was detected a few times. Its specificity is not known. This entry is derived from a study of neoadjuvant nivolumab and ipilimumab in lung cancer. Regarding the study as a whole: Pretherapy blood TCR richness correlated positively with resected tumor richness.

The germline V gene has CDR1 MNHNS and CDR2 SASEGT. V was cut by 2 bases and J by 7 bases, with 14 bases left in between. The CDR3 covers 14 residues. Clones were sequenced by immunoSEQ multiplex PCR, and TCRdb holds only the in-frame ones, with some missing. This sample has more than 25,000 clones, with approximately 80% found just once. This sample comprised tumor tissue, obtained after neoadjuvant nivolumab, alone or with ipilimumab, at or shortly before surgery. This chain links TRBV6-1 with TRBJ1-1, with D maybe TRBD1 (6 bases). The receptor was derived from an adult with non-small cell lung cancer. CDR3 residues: CASSELRGESEAFF. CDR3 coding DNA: TGTGCCAGCAGTGAATTAAGGGGGGAAAGTGAAGCTTTCTTT.